This TCR beta chain is from a study of cytomegalovirus exposure and HLA in healthy donors. The study, taken as a whole, reports: TCR beta V- and J-gene trimming, according to a later analysis, was linked to a missense DCLRE1C variant. Accurate prediction of HLA-A and HLA-B alleles (for most subjects) was reportedly achieved from TCR beta sequences.

Amplification used 60 Vbeta primers and 13 Jbeta primers. Sequenced by immunoSEQ multiplex PCR; TCRdb stores in-frame clones only, minus some. The repertoire holds 150,000 to 200,000 clones, 77% seen once, with about 1.4% in the top ten. As to this clone: Its target is not known.

The CDR3 totals 19 residues. Germline CDR1 SGHVT, CDR2 SQSDAQ. Unmatched junction bases numbered 7, after V lost 1 base and J lost 0 bases. Input material: PBMCs. This TCR was recovered from a woman aged 30 to 39 in good health and CMV-seropositive. The chain recombines TRBV7-4 with TRBJ2-3; the match to TRBD2 covers 13 bases. The CDR3 sequence: CASSLEGTSGAASTDTQYF. Here the CDR3 DNA reads TGTGCCAGCAGCTTAGAGGGGACTAGCGGGGCAGCTAGCACAGATACGCAGTATTTT.